These 14 T cell receptor beta chains were sequenced from one sample in a study of early stage breast cancer tumors. The table came from immunoSEQ multiplex PCR; TCRdb's copy has only in-frame clones and leaves some out. Here the sample spans more than 65,000 clones, around 80% being singletons. The material sequenced was blood. These receptors originate from a person aged 35-55 years with breast cancer.

J is TRBJ2-5 and V is TRBV2; tentative D call: TRBD2 (6 bases). The CDR3 is 13 residues long. Trimming took off 10 bases at V and 3 bases at J, with 15 bases between the two ends. Germline assignment: CDR1 SNHLY and CDR2 FYNNEI. CDR3 residues: CATRREAEETQYF. CDR3 in DNA: TGTGCCACCAGAAGGGAGGCAGAAGAGACCCAGTACTTC.

The chain links TRBV19 to TRBJ1-5; D gene unclear. Trimming removed 5 bases from V and 6 bases from J, with 26 bases in between. This CDR3 has 18 residues. The germline gives CDR1 LNHDA, CDR2 SQIVND (reference sequence). CDR3 nucleotide sequence: TGTGCCAGTAGTCTTTCTCGGATGTTCTCCGGGGAGAGTCAGCCCCAGCATTTT. Encoded protein: CASSLSRMFSGESQPQHF.

This clone was counted only a few times. The chain combines TRBV11-2 with TRBJ2-5; D gene ambiguous. The CDR3 extends over 14 amino acids. Germline CDR1 and CDR2: SGHAT and FQNNGV. Trimming left V 5 bases short and J 5 bases short, with 15 bases between. The CDR3 reads CASSQGQQRETQYF. The CDR3 DNA reads as TGTGCCAGCAGCCAAGGTCAGCAAAGGGAGACCCAGTACTTC. The full variable domain, completed using reference TRBV11-2 and TRBJ2-5, is EAGVAQSPRYKIIEKRQSVAFWCNPISGHATLYWYQQILGQGPKLLIQFQNNGVVDDSQLPKDRFSAERLKGVDSTLKIQPAKLEDSAVYLCASSQGQQRETQYFGPGTRLLVL.

The V and J genes are TRBV15 and TRBJ2-1; a weak D match, TRBD1 (6 bases). V lost 3 bases and J 0 bases, leaving 12 bases between the germline ends. The germline gives CDR1 LNHNV, CDR2 YYDKDF (reference sequence). This CDR3 is built from 16 residues. CDR3 region: CATSREGGISYNEQFF. The CDR3 DNA reads as TGTGCCACCAGCAGGGAAGGGGGAATCTCCTACAATGAGCAGTTCTTC.

The chain uses TRBV5-8 and TRBJ1-5; tentative D call: TRBD1 (6 bases). The CDR3 runs 15 residues. Per the germline V gene, CDR1 is SGHTS and CDR2 is YDEGEE. Trimming took off 4 bases at V and 0 bases at J, with 11 bases between the two ends. CDR3 sequence reads: CASSPGDYSNQPQHF. Here the CDR3 DNA reads TGTGCCAGCAGCCCAGGGGACTATAGCAATCAGCCCCAGCATTTT.

The chain employs TRBV19 and TRBJ2-7; the match to TRBD1 covers 7 bases. The CDR3 is 13 amino acids. Germline lookup yields CDR1 LNHDA and CDR2 SQIVND (reference sequence). With 5 bases clipped from V and 5 bases from J, the junction kept 6 bases outside the gene matches. The CDR3 bases are TGTGCCAGTAGTTCCAGACAGGGTGACGAGCAGTACTTC. It specifies CASSSRQGDEQYF.

A single count supports this clone. The chain combines TRBV30 with TRBJ1-1; D remains ambiguous. Trimming shortened V by 4 bases and J by 2 bases, and 14 bases separated the two germline ends. The CDR3 is 14 residues long. The germline V gene encodes CDR1 GTSNPN and CDR2 SVGIG (reference sequence). In DNA form, the CDR3 reads TGTGCCTGGACCCTTCAGGCCGTTAACACTGAAGCTTTCTTT. This gives the protein CAWTLQAVNTEAFF. The full variable domain, in which reference TRBV30 and TRBJ1-1 provide the parts outside the CDR3, is SQTIHQWPATLVQPVGSPLSLECTVEGTSNPNLYWYRQAAGRGLQLLFYSVGIGQISSEVPQNLSASRPQDRQFILSSKKLLLSDSGFYLCAWTLQAVNTEAFFGQGTRLTVV.

The genes are TRBV5-1 and TRBJ1-3; D unclear. V gave up 1 base and J gave up 0 bases, with 11 bases separating them. CDR1 is SGHRS and CDR2 is YFSETQ in the germline V gene. CDR3 size: 16 residues. The CDR3 is CASSLSPLSSGNTIYF. The CDR3 region has the DNA TGCGCCAGCAGCTTGTCTCCACTCAGCTCTGGAAACACCATATATTTT.

This clone was recorded once. V is TRBV5-3 and J is TRBJ2-5, with TRBD2 matching over 9 bases. TRBV5-3 is flagged as an ORF with uncertain function. J gave up 3 bases and V 0 bases, and 6 bases lay outside the gene matches. The CDR3 length is 16 residues. Written as DNA, the CDR3 is TGTGCCAGAAGCTTGGAGGGCGGGAGGGCCAAAGAGACCCAGTACTTC. This codes for CARSLEGGRAKETQYF.

DNA for the CDR3: TGTGCCAGCAGCTGGGAGGGACAGGGTGAAGCTTTCTTT. Residues: CASSWEGQGEAFF. V and J are TRBV5-5 and TRBJ1-1; 9 nucleotides agree with TRBD1. The V and J ends lost 3 bases and 7 bases, in that order; junction bases with no gene match: 4. The CDR3 spans 13 residues. Germline values: CDR1 SGHKS, CDR2 YYEKEE (reference sequence).

DNA of the CDR3: TGTGCCAGCAAATCTCACGCGACGGGCTACGAGCAGTACTTC. The encoded protein is CASKSHATGYEQYF. This chain joins TRBV2 and TRBJ2-7, with unresolved D. From germline, CDR1 is SNHLY and CDR2 FYNNEI. V gave up 7 bases and J gave up 3 bases, with 16 bases separating them. The CDR3 has 14 amino acids.

This chain uses TRBV5-4 with TRBJ1-2; D not resolved. V lost 0 bases and J lost 4, with 7 bases in between. The CDR3 spans 13 residues. The germline V gene encodes CDR1 SGHNT and CDR2 YYREEE (reference sequence). The CDR3 region is CASSLALGYGYTF. CDR3 nucleotide sequence: TGTGCCAGCAGCTTGGCACTAGGCTATGGCTACACCTTC.

The genes are TRBV7-8 and TRBJ2-7; D is uncertain. The germline CDR1 and CDR2 sequences are SGHVS and FQNEAQ. The CDR3 is made up of 14 amino acids. V was clipped by 0 bases and J by 2 bases, with 8 bases between them. CDR3 nucleotide sequence: TGTGCCAGCAGCTTAGCCGGCCAAACCTACGAGCAGTACTTC. Protein: CASSLAGQTYEQYF.

The rearrangement joins TRBV6-6 to TRBJ2-1; D is unclear. Germline V gene lookup returns CDR1 MNHNY and CDR2 SVGAGI (reference sequence). The CDR3 extends over 12 amino acids. Trimming took off 4 bases at V and 7 bases at J, with 8 bases between the two ends. Here the CDR3 DNA reads TGTGCCAGCAGTTTGTTGAGTAATGAGCAGTTCTTC. Translation: CASSLLSNEQFF.